This T cell receptor (beta chain) was sequenced for a study of blood T cells in healthy people across ages. Study-level results: From one million sequenced T cells, diversity estimates were lower bounds. The long-lived group displayed more naive CD4+ cells, plus higher diversity, than the aged donors did.

Each of the donors had roughly 9.3 milliliters of peripheral blood drawn into EDTA-treated Vacutainer tubes. On this clonotype itself: Its antigen is currently unknown.

A J-beta primer mix and a sample-barcoded 5' primer were used in a second PCR of about 6 to 12 cycles. The study obtained at least 2.5 million CDR3-containing paired-end reads from every sample. Using its own MiXCR run on the 5' RACE reads, TCRdb lists one record per CDR3 protein. In the table there are some 1.4 million distinct CDR3 sequences, roughly 40% of which are singletons. V was clipped by 7 bases and J by 5 bases; unmatched bases: 4. From germline, CDR1 is KGHDR and CDR2 SFDVKD. The length of the CDR3 is 13 residues. The chain recombines TRBV24-1 with TRBJ1-1, with TRBD1 identical over 9 bases. The clonotype originates from a woman between 18 and 30 years old in good health. Sequenced input: blood. The CDR3 coding sequence is TGTGCCACCAGCCCGACAGGGGGGACTGAAGCTTTCTTT. This translates into CATSPTGGTEAFF.